This T cell receptor (beta chain) was identified during a study of T cells in Graves' hyperthyroidism and ophthalmopathy. The study's findings and limits: Researchers found most expanded thyroid clonotypes above 0.001 in blood as well.

Amplification of TCR beta CDR3 regions was performed using RNA transcripts as template. In the first-round RT-PCR of the TCR CDR3, the HTBI primer set was used. TCRdb used MiXCR to reprocess the multiplex PCR reads, holding one entry per CDR3 protein. Here the sample spans about 570,000 distinct CDR3 sequences, approximately 14% being singletons. Diagnostic decisions used clinical symptoms, serum thyroxine and TRAb, thyroid ultrasound and orbital computed tomography. Trimming left V 5 bases short and J 1 base short, with 15 bases between. Germline V CDR1 and CDR2: SGHDT, YYEEEE. The CDR3 loop spans 15 amino acids. The table lists this clonotype with a few counts. The antigen is not known.

This clonotype originated in a middle-aged woman with Graves' hyperthyroidism. The genes are TRBV5-6 and TRBJ2-5, with unresolved D. Sequences were obtained from blood. The CDR3 DNA sequence: TGTGCCAGCAGACGAAGAGACTGGGGCCAAGAGACCCAGTACTTC. Translating gives CASRRRDWGQETQYF.